These 28 T cell receptor beta chains share one sample of origin, sequenced in a study of human T cells and chemical hapten exposure. Regarding time point: patch test 2, 6 weeks after DPC sensitization. Treatment of the sample: therapeutic diphenylcyclopropenone sensitization with weekly scalp DPC. TCRdb fed the RACE reads into MiXCR, producing one record per CDR3 protein. The sample yields fewer than 100,000 distinct CDR3 sequences, under 14% seen once. This specimen consisted of whole blood, obtained in connection with sensitization to the hapten diphenylcyclopropenone (DPC). These receptors were taken from a man younger than 35 with alopecia areata. Some clones in this sample may be carry-over from other donors' samples.

This clonotype was observed a handful of times. The V call is TRBV6-5, the J call TRBJ2-5; unclear D gene. This CDR3 is 11 amino acids long. V dropped 10 bases and J dropped 4 bases, with 10 bases sitting between them. CDR1 is MNHEY and CDR2 is SVGAGI in the germline V gene. Written as DNA, the CDR3 is TGTGCCACCTCTCCTGGAGAGACCCAGTACTTC. This encodes CATSPGETQYF.

This clonotype was seen only a few times. This rearrangement joins TRBV20-1 to TRBJ1-5; D is possibly TRBD1 (5 bases). There are 15 residues in the CDR3. CDR1 DFQATT and CDR2 SNEGSKA come from the germline V gene (reference sequence). Trimming cost V 2 bases and J 7 bases, with 18 bases left between them. For the CDR3, the DNA is TGCAGTGCTAGACTAACAATTGGGGCGGAACAGCCCCAGCATTTT. This gives the protein CSARLTIGAEQPQHF.

This clonotype was observed a few times. The gene calls are TRBV4-1 and TRBJ1-1; D uncertain. V was clipped by 8 bases and J by 5 bases, with 18 bases between them. This CDR3 has 14 residues. Germline CDR1 is MGHRA and CDR2 is YSYEKL. The CDR3 spells CASGETARQTEAFF. The CDR3 DNA reads as TGCGCCAGCGGTGAGACGGCCCGGCAAACTGAAGCTTTCTTT.

The rearrangement uses TRBV6-2 or TRBV6-3 and TRBJ2-7; 7 nucleotides align to TRBD1. Germline CDR1 is MNHEY and CDR2 is SVGEGT. CDR3 length equals 15 residues. The CDR3 sequence: CASSHSHRGNGEQYV. CDR3 in DNA: TGTGCCAGCAGTCACTCTCACAGGGGCAATGGCGAGCAGTACGTC.

This clonotype appeared many times. The chain recombines TRBV5-1 with TRBJ1-1; D call uncertain. Germline values: CDR1 SGHRS, CDR2 YFSETQ. CDR3 length equals 15 residues. Trimming removed 5 bases at V and 0 bases at J, with 14 bases between. CDR3 in amino acids: CASSFTGLLNTEAFF. The CDR3, as DNA: TGCGCCAGCAGTTTTACGGGTCTTCTGAACACTGAAGCTTTCTTT.

This clonotype occurred many times. This chain uses TRBV7-2 with TRBJ2-5; D is perhaps TRBD1 (6 bases). The germline gives CDR1 SGHTA, CDR2 FQGNSA. V lost 4 bases, J lost 2 bases, and 11 bases lay in between. CDR3 length: 14 amino acids. The CDR3 protein is CASSSQGRQETQYF. Here the CDR3 DNA reads TGTGCCAGCAGCTCCCAGGGGCGTCAAGAGACCCAGTACTTC.

The chain recombines TRBV9 with TRBJ1-2, with 7 positions matching TRBD1. The germline CDR1 and CDR2 sequences are SGDLS and YYNGEE. V was pared by 4 bases and J by 5 bases, with 8 bases of the junction left unmatched. The CDR3 extends over 14 amino acids. In DNA, the CDR3 is TGTGCCAGCAGCAAGGGACAGCCGCTATATGGCTACACCTTC. Its translation is CASSKGQPLYGYTF.

The J gene is TRBJ1-1, the V gene TRBV19; D is uncertain. The V end lost 4 bases, the J end lost 7 bases, and 13 bases lay between the germline ends. Germline CDR1 and CDR2: LNHDA and SQIVND (reference sequence). The CDR3 has 13 residues. DNA of the CDR3: TGTGCCAGTAGTAATACCCCTTCAGGTGAAGCTTTCTTT. It yields the protein CASSNTPSGEAFF.

The sample holds many counts of this clonotype. V usage is TRBV5-1 and J usage is TRBJ2-6; 8 bases agree with TRBD1. The V segment lost 3 bases and the J segment 1 base; nucleotides outside the gene matches: 3. This CDR3 is 16 amino acids long. Looked up from germline, CDR1 is SGHRS and CDR2 is YFSETQ. CDR3 protein: CASSSGQGSGANVLTF. The CDR3 DNA reads TGCGCCAGCAGCTCAGGACAGGGTTCTGGGGCCAACGTCCTGACTTTC.

This clonotype came up many times. The J gene is TRBJ2-1, the V gene TRBV6-2 or TRBV6-3; 10 nucleotides line up with TRBD2. From germline, CDR1 is MNHEY and CDR2 SVGEGT. Germline trimming cut 2 bases from V and 3 bases from J; bases unmatched to any gene: 7. The CDR3 spans 17 residues. Here the CDR3 reads CASSYPPLAGVYNEQFF. In DNA form, the CDR3 reads TGTGCCAGCAGTTACCCTCCTCTAGCGGGGGTCTACAATGAGCAGTTCTTC.

The chain uses TRBV12-3 or TRBV12-4 and TRBJ2-1; TRBD2 might be the D (7 bases). Trimming cost V 7 bases and J 5 bases, with 24 bases left between them. The CDR3 is 17 residues long. CDR3 residues: CASISPLRGARDNEQFF. For the CDR3, the DNA is TGTGCCAGCATCTCTCCCCTCCGGGGGGCGCGTGACAATGAGCAGTTCTTC.

The chain employs TRBV29-1 and TRBJ2-7; D unresolved. Germline assignment: CDR1 SQVTM and CDR2 ANQGSEA. The CDR3 loop spans 13 amino acids. Trimming removed 3 bases at V and 1 base at J, with 10 bases between. For the CDR3, the DNA is TGCAGCGTTGACGAAGGCCCATCCTACGAGCAGTACTTC. Its protein is CSVDEGPSYEQYF.

In its sample, this clonotype was seen many times. CDR3 nucleotides: TGTGCCACCAGCGGGGGTACACTCTACGATCAGCCCCAGCATTTT. It is translated as CATSGGTLYDQPQHF. V is TRBV15 and J is TRBJ1-5; D may be TRBD1 (5 bases). Trimming stripped 5 bases from V and 5 bases from J, with 16 bases between. The CDR3 runs to 15 residues. Germline CDR1 reads LNHNV; CDR2 reads YYDKDF (reference sequence).

This clonotype showed up many times. The rearrangement joins TRBV29-1 to TRBJ1-1; possible D gene TRBD1, 6 bases. V lost 7 bases to trimming and J lost 0 bases, with 12 bases between them. This CDR3 has 13 amino acids. CDR1 is SQVTM, CDR2 ANQGSEA, per germline. Written as DNA, the CDR3 is TGCAGCGCGAGGGGGGTCTTGAACACTGAAGCTTTCTTT. It translates to CSARGVLNTEAFF.

This clonotype was observed at least ten times. The V call is TRBV19, the J call TRBJ2-1, with D hard to call. The V gene's germline CDR1 is LNHDA and CDR2 SQIVND (reference sequence). Deletions cut 5 bases from V and 5 bases from J, with 13 bases between. CDR3 size: 14 residues. The CDR3 here is CASSRARLDNEQFF. CDR3 in DNA: TGTGCCAGTAGTCGGGCCAGGTTGGACAATGAGCAGTTCTTC.

In the case of this clonotype: A much larger clone is a single base away; this may be a read error. The V and J genes are TRBV15 and TRBJ2-1; TRBD1 or TRBD2 may be the D gene (6 bases each). The germline V gene encodes CDR1 LNHNV and CDR2 YYDKDF (reference sequence). Between the trimmed V and J ends, which lost 1 base and 9 bases, there was a span of 16 bases. The CDR3 spans 15 residues. Written as DNA, the CDR3 is TGTGCCACCAGCAGAGGAAAACGGGGGCCGGTTGAGCAGTTCTTC. It is translated as CATSRGKRGPVEQFF.

This clonotype showed up just a few times. The gene calls are TRBV7-2 and TRBJ2-7; D gene uncertain. V shed 1 base and J shed 3 bases, with 10 bases lying between them. Germline loops: CDR1 SGHTA, CDR2 FQGNSA. The CDR3 has 14 amino acids. The CDR3 protein is CASSLEGSDYEQYF. In DNA form, the CDR3 reads TGTGCCAGCAGCTTAGAAGGGTCAGACTACGAGCAGTACTTC.

This clonotype was detected only a few times. The chain combines TRBV6-5 with TRBJ1-4; no definite D call. Germline V gives CDR1 MNHEY, CDR2 SVGAGI. The CDR3 totals 15 residues. Trimming pared 6 bases from V and 6 bases from J, leaving 17 bases between. The CDR3, as DNA: TGTGCCAGCAGCCGAGACGGAGATCGATATGAAAAACTGTTTTTT. The encoded protein is CASSRDGDRYEKLFF.

This clonotype was detected many times. This chain uses TRBV5-4 with TRBJ2-3; no reliable D call. The CDR3 has 14 residues. Germline CDR1 is SGHNT and CDR2 is YYREEE (reference sequence). Deletions cut 3 bases from V and 1 base from J, with 9 bases between. The CDR3 DNA reads as TGTGCCAGCAGCTGGGTGGGCGGCACAGATACGCAGTATTTT. It encodes CASSWVGGTDTQYF.

The rearrangement joins TRBV11-2 to TRBJ1-1; D is ambiguous. V was trimmed by 5 bases and J by 3 bases, leaving 16 bases between them. The CDR3 is made up of 15 amino acids. Germline CDR1 is SGHAT and CDR2 is FQNNGV. CDR3 loop: CASSPLSFMDTEAFF. CDR3 nucleotides: TGTGCCAGCAGCCCCCTCAGCTTCATGGACACTGAAGCTTTCTTT.

The V and J genes are TRBV4-2 and TRBJ1-2; tentatively, D is TRBD1 (5 bases). The ends were cut back, 0 bases at V and 2 bases at J, with 10 bases in the middle. This CDR3 contains 15 residues. Germline assignment: CDR1 LGHNA and CDR2 YNFKEQ. CDR3 loop: CASSQEEGTNYGYTF. The CDR3 region has the DNA TGTGCCAGCAGCCAAGAGGAGGGGACCAACTATGGCTACACCTTC.

The chain carries TRBV4-1 and TRBJ1-1, with a possible D match to TRBD1 (5 bases). CDR1 and CDR2 (germline): MGHRA, YSYEKL. The CDR3 loop spans 18 amino acids. V lost 2 bases and J lost 1, with 20 bases in between. This CDR3 reads CASSQNRGDLGRNTEAFF. The CDR3 DNA sequence: TGCGCCAGCAGCCAAAATCGGGGCGACTTGGGAAGGAACACTGAAGCTTTCTTT.

This clonotype has a count of ten or more. The chain has TRBV19 and TRBJ2-2, with D unclear. In germline, CDR1 is LNHDA, CDR2 SQIVND (reference sequence). V lost 1 base, J lost 0 bases, and 15 bases lay in between. This CDR3 spans 18 amino acids. The CDR3 bases are TGTGCCAGTAGTATAGCCCCAGGTGTCTATCCGAACACCGGGGAGCTGTTTTTT. It is translated as CASSIAPGVYPNTGELFF.

The chain joins TRBV7-9 to TRBJ1-1; TRBD1 agrees at 11 bases. Trimming took 4 bases from V and 4 from J; bases not matched to a gene: 5. The CDR3 loop spans 15 amino acids. Germline V gene lookup returns CDR1 SEHNR and CDR2 FQNEAQ (reference sequence). In DNA form, the CDR3 reads TGTGCCAGCAGCTGGGGGACAGGGGGAACCACTGAAGCTTTCTTT. It yields the protein CASSWGTGGTTEAFF.

The chain joins TRBV6-5 to TRBJ1-5; D is unclear. Germline V CDR1 and CDR2: MNHEY, SVGAGI. The CDR3 is made up of 13 amino acids. CDR3 bases: TGTGCTACACCTTACTTACTCAATCAGCCCCAGCATTTT. It specifies CATPYLLNQPQHF.

This clonotype was detected a few times. The chain couples TRBV20-1 to TRBJ1-5; tentative D call: TRBD1 (5 bases). Trimming removed 1 base at V and 6 bases at J, with 19 bases between. Per the germline V gene, CDR1 is DFQATT and CDR2 is SNEGSKA (reference sequence). CDR3 length equals 16 residues. The CDR3 DNA is TGCAGTGCTAGAGTTAGGGCAGGGTACGTCGGTCAGCCCCAGCATTTT. It encodes CSARVRAGYVGQPQHF.

The gene calls are TRBV5-1 and TRBJ2-2; 7 nucleotides align to TRBD1. The V segment lost 4 bases and the J segment 2 bases; nucleotides outside the gene matches: 8. CDR3 length: 16 amino acids. From germline, CDR1 is SGHRS and CDR2 YFSETQ. The CDR3 sequence: CASSPRQGTNTGELFF. The CDR3 DNA reads TGCGCCAGCAGCCCCAGACAGGGAACAAACACCGGGGAGCTGTTTTTT. The complete variable domain, with remaining parts taken from reference TRBV5-1 and TRBJ2-2, reads KAGVTQTPRYLIKTRGQQVTLSCSPISGHRSVSWYQQTPGQGLQFLFEYFSETQRNKGNFPGRFSGRQFSNSRSEMNVSTLELGDSALYLCASSPRQGTNTGELFFGEGSRLTVL.

DNA for the CDR3: TGCGCCAGCAGCCAAGGGACAGGGGGAGGTGAAAAACTGTTTTTT. It translates to CASSQGTGGGEKLFF. The chain links TRBV4-3 to TRBJ1-4; 10 bases line up with TRBD1. J gave up 7 bases and V 1 base, and 3 bases lay outside the gene matches. The CDR3 has 15 amino acids. Germline values: CDR1 LGHNA, CDR2 YSLEER.